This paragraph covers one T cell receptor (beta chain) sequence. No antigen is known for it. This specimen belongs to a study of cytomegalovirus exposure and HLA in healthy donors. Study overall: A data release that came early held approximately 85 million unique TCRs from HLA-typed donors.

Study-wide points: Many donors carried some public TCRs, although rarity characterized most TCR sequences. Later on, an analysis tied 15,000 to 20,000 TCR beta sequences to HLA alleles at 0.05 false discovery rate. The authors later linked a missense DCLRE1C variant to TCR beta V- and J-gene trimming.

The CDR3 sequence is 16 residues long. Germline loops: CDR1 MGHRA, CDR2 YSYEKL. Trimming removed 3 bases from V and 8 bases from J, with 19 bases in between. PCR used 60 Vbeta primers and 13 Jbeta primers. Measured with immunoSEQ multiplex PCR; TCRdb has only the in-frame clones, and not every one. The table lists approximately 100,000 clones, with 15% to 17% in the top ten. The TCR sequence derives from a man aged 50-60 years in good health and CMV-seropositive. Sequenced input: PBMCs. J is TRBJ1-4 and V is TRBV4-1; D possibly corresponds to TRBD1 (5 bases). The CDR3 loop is CASSQGGSRRGEKLFF. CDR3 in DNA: TGCGCCAGCAGCCAGGGGGGATCCCGAAGGGGCGAAAAACTGTTTTTT.